The T cell receptor (beta chain) under discussion was sequenced for a study of identical twins. Notes on the study in general: Shared out-of-frame alpha sequences (those common to twins) showed excess low generation probability.

Template switching, a step in the protocol, added a universal primer site, and cDNA carried unique molecular identifiers. MiXCR, run by TCRdb on the 5' RACE reads, gives a single entry per CDR3 protein. The sample contains around 480,000 distinct CDR3 sequences, about 13% of which appear only once. With respect to this clonotype: Its antigen is as yet unknown.

V lost 0 bases, J lost 3 bases, and 12 bases lay in between. Germline V gives CDR1 SGHAT, CDR2 FQNNGV. The CDR3 is 17 amino acids. These data were also reused for a study on yellow fever vaccine responses in identical twins.

This receptor was identified in a young woman in good health. The sequencing sample was made of CD4+ T cells sorted from blood. The V and J genes are TRBV11-2 and TRBJ2-6; D is ambiguous. The CDR3 here is CASSLDPATGGANVLTF. As DNA, the CDR3 is TGTGCCAGCAGCTTAGACCCGGCCACGGGTGGGGCCAACGTCCTGACTTTC.